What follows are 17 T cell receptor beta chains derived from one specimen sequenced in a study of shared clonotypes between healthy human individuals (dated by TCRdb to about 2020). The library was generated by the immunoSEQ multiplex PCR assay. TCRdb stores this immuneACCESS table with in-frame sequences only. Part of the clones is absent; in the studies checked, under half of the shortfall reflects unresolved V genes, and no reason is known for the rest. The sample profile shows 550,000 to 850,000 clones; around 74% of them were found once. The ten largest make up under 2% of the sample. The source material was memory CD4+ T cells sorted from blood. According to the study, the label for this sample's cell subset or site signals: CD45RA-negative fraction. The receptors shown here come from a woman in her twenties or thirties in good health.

The CDR3, as DNA: TGTGCCAGCACCCGGGGGGGGAATGCTTTCTTT. Its protein product is CASTRGGNAFF. The chain joins TRBV28 to TRBJ1-1; possibly TRBD1 for D (5 bases). Trimming stripped 7 bases from V and 11 bases from J, with 14 bases between. This CDR3 has 11 amino acids. Germline lookup yields CDR1 MDHEN and CDR2 SYDVKM.

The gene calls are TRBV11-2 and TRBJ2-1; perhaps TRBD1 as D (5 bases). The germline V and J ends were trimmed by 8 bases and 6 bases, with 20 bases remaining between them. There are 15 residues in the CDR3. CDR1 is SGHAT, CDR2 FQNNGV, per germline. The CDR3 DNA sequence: TGTGCCAGCGCGAGTGGGGCCCAACTTCGCAATGAGCAGTTCTTC. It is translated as CASASGAQLRNEQFF. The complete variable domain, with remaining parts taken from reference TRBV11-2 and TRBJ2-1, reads EAGVAQSPRYKIIEKRQSVAFWCNPISGHATLYWYQQILGQGPKLLIQFQNNGVVDDSQLPKDRFSAERLKGVDSTLKIQPAKLEDSAVYLCASASGAQLRNEQFFGPGTRLTVL.

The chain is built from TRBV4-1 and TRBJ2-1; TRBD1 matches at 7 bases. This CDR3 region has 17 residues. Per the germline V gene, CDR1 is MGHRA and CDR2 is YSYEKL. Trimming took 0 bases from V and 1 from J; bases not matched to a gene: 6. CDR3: CASSQDPAGGSYNEQFF. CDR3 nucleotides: TGCGCCAGCAGCCAAGATCCCGCAGGGGGATCCTACAATGAGCAGTTCTTC.

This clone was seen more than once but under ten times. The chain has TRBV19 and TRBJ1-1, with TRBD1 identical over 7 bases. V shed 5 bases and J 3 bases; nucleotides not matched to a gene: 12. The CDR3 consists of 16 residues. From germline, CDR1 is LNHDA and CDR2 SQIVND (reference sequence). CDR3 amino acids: CASSPVRGRIHTEAFF. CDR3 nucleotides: TGTGCCAGTAGTCCCGTCAGGGGGAGGATTCACACTGAAGCTTTCTTT.

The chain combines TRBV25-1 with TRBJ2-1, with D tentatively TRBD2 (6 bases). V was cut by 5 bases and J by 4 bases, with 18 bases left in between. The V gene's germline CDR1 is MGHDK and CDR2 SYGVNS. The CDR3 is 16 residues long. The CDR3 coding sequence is TGTGCCAGCAGTCCGAGGAGCGGTGGAGGGTACAATGAGCAGTTCTTC. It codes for CASSPRSGGGYNEQFF.

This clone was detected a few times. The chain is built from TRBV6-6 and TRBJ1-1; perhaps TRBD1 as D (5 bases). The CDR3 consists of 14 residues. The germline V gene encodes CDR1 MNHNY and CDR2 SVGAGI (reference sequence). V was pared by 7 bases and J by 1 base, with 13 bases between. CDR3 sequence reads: CASTPGQGNTEAFF. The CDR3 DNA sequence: TGTGCCAGCACCCCGGGGCAGGGGAACACTGAAGCTTTCTTT.

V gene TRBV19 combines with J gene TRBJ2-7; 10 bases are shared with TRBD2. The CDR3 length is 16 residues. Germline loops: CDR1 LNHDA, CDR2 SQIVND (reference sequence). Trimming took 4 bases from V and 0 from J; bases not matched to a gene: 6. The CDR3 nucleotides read TGTGCCAGTAGTACGGGAAGCGGGAGGGCCTCCTACGAGCAGTACTTC. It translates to CASSTGSGRASYEQYF. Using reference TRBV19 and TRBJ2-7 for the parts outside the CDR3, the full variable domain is DGGITQSPKYLFRKEGQNVTLSCEQNLNHDAMYWYRQDPGQGLRLIYYSQIVNDFQKGDIAEGYSVSREKKESFPLTVTSAQKNPTAFYLCASSTGSGRASYEQYFGPGTRLTVT.

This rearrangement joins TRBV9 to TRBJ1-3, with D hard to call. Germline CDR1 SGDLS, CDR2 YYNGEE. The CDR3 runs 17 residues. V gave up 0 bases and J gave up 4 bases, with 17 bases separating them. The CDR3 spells CASSVVPGEGSGNTIYF. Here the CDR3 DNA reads TGTGCCAGCAGCGTAGTGCCCGGGGAAGGTTCGGGAAACACCATATATTTT.

Written as DNA, the CDR3 is TGTGCCAGCAGCTACGGGAGGACACCTCAAGAGACCCAGTACTTC. Protein product: CASSYGRTPQETQYF. The rearrangement links TRBV7-7 to TRBJ2-5; 7 bases are shared with TRBD2. With 4 bases clipped from V and 2 bases from J, the junction kept 7 bases outside the gene matches. Germline V CDR1 and CDR2: SSHAT, FNYEAQ (reference sequence). The CDR3 has 15 amino acids.

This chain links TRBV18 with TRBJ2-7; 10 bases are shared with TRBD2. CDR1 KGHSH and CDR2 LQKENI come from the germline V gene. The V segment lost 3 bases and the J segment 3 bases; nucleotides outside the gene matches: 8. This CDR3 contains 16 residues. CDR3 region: CASSPLSASGSYEQYF. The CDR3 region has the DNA TGTGCCAGCTCACCTCTCTCGGCTAGCGGGAGCTACGAGCAGTACTTC.

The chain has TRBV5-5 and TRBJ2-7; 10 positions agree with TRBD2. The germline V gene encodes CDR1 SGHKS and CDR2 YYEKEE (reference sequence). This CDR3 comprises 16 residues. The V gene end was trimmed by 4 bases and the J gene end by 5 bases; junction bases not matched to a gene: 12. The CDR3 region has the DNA TGTGCCAGCAGCCCTCTAGCGGGAGATCGGTTCCACGAGCAGTACTTC. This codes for CASSPLAGDRFHEQYF.

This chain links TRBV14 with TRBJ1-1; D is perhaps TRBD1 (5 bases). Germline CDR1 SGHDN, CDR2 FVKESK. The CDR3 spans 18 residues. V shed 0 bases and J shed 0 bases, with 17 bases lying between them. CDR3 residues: CASSQELLDNVMNTEAFF. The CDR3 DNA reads TGTGCCAGCAGCCAAGAGCTGTTGGACAATGTCATGAACACTGAAGCTTTCTTT.

The CDR3: CASSEGTGDQPQHF. For the CDR3, the DNA is TGTGCCAGCAGCGAAGGGACAGGGGATCAGCCCCAGCATTTT. The V and J genes are TRBV9 and TRBJ1-5; 10 bases are shared with TRBD1. Germline V lookup: CDR1 SGDLS, CDR2 YYNGEE. Losses at the gene ends were 3 bases for V and 5 bases for J; bases not matched to a gene: 2. This CDR3 is built from 14 residues. Using reference TRBV9 and TRBJ1-5 for the parts outside the CDR3, the full variable domain is DSGVTQTPKHLITATGQRVTLRCSPRSGDLSVYWYQQSLDQGLQFLIQYYNGEERAKGNILERFSAQQFPDLHSELNLSSLELGDSALYFCASSEGTGDQPQHFGDGTRLSIL.

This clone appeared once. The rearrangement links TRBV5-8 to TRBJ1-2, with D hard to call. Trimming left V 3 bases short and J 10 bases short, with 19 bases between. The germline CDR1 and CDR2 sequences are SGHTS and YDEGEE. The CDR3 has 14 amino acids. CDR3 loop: CASSSRGSVVSYTF. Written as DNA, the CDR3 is TGTGCCAGCAGCTCTCGGGGTAGCGTGGTTTCCTACACCTTC.

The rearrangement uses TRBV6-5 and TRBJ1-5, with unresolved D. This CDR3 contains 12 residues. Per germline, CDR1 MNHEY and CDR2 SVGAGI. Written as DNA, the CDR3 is TGTGCATCCGGGTTATGGAATCAGCCCCAGCATTTT. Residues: CASGLWNQPQHF.

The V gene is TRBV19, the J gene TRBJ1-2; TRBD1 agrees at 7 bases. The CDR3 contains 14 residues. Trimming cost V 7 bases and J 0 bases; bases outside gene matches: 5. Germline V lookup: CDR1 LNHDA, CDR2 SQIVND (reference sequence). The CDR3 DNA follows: TGTGCCAGTAATTCGGGACAGACTAACTATGGCTACACCTTC. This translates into CASNSGQTNYGYTF.

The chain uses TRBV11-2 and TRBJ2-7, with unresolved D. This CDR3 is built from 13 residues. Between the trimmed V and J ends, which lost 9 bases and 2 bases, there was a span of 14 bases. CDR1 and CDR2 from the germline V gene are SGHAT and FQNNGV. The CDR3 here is CASRRLAAYEQYF. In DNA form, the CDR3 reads TGTGCCAGTCGCCGGCTCGCCGCCTACGAGCAGTACTTC. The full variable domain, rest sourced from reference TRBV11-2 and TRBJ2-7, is EAGVAQSPRYKIIEKRQSVAFWCNPISGHATLYWYQQILGQGPKLLIQFQNNGVVDDSQLPKDRFSAERLKGVDSTLKIQPAKLEDSAVYLCASRRLAAYEQYFGPGTRLTVT.